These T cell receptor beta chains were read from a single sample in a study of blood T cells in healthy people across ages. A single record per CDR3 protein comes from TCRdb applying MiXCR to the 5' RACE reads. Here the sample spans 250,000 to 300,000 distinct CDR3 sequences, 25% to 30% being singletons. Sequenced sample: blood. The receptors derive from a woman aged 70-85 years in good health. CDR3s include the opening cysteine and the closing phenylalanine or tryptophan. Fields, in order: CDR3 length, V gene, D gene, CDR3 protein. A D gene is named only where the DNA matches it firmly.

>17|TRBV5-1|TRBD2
CASSFGLAGGWGETQYF
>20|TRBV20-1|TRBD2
CSARDSRTSGRAGSPNEQFF
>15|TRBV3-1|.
CASRKGGAWNSPLHF
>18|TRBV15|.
CATSRDYVPGPFDSPLHF
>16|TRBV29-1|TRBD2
CSVDGRRGRGTDTQYF
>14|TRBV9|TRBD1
CASSVAGTGALQFF
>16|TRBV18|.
CASSPLAAATNEKLFF
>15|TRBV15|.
CATSRDRGGTREQYF
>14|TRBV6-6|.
CASSRDRNNEKLFF
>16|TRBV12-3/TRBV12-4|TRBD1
CASSFGSTGGGSPLHF
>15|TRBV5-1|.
CASSLGVSSGNEQFF
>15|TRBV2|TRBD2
CASSGLAGDQETQYF
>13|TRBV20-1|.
CSAREGPWDEQYF
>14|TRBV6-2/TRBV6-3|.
CASSRVGGAPGRFF
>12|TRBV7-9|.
CASSLLATEQFF
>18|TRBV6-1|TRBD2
CASRLAGVPKISYNEQFF
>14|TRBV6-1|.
CASSWGTMGNEQYF
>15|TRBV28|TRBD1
CASSYRPGQPYEQYF
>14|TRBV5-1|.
CASSLGDIQETQYF
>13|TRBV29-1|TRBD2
CSVVLAGGAEQFF
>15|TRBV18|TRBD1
CASSRGQIMNTEAFF
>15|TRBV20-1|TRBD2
CSPLGVREGLGEQFF
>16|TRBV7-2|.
CASSLAEGVGNSPLHF
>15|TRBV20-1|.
CSAPRASSSNYGYTF
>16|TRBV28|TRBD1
CASSSNRGLRTDTQYF
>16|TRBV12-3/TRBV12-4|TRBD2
CASSLDPAGGLYEQYF
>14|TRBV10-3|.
CAISAGGSRAEAFF
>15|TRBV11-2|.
CASSPKSGDNQPQHF
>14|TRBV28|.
CASRRTGGSYEQYF
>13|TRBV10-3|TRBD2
CAISAGGKETQYF
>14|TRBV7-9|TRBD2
CASSSGTSGRTQYF
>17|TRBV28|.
CASSLRYLGSNTGELFF
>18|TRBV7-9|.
CASSARGGSLIRLYEQYF
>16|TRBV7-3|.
CASSPSSGPRGNEQFF
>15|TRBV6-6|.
CASSPLVGPTGELFF
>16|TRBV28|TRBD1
CASSSPQGAVSYGYTF
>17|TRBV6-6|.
CASNLDGSSEPGGELFF
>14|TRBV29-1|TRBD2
CSVERLAGITEQFF
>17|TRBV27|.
CASSLTLRGQGNYGYTF
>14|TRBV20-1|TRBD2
CSARRVSGYNEQFF
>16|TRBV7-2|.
CASSPAVLGGAEKLFF
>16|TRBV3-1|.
CASSQAEGVKTYEQYF
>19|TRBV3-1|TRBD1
CASSQPGPRQGSTQKTQYF
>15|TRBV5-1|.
CASSGGTPGLTEAFF
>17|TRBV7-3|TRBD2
CASSLGRGSGIGETQYF
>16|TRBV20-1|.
CSARDLGAGGQDTQYF
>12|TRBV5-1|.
CASSFDGFPLHF
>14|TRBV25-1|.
CASSGPQNNEKLFF